The 12 T cell receptor beta chains reported below all come from one sample, sequenced in a study of T cells in Graves' hyperthyroidism and ophthalmopathy. Amplified TCR beta CDR3 regions derived from RNA transcripts. RT-PCR in the first round (using the HTBI primer set) targeted the TCR CDR3. Via MiXCR, TCRdb re-called the multiplex PCR reads, giving one row per CDR3 protein. The sample has under 70,000 distinct CDR3 sequences, under 70% seen once; the top ten hold approximately 3.5%. The specimen was blood. These receptors were collected from a woman in her sixties with Graves' ophthalmopathy.

This clonotype was detected ten times or more. V usage is TRBV18 and J usage is TRBJ2-5; 9 nucleotides align to TRBD2. Trimming took 4 bases from V and 4 from J; bases not matched to a gene: 10. The CDR3 totals 16 residues. Germline CDR1 reads KGHSH; CDR2 reads LQKENI. The CDR3 DNA reads TGTGCCAGCTCACGTCCCGCGCGGGAGGGCCGAGAGACCCAGTACTTC. It specifies CASSRPAREGRETQYF.

This clonotype was counted at least ten times. This chain links TRBV4-2 with TRBJ2-1, with 11 bases identical to TRBD2. The J segment lost 9 bases and the V segment lost 3 bases, leaving 7 bases of the junction unmatched. Germline V gene lookup returns CDR1 LGHNA and CDR2 YNFKEQ. The CDR3 contains 15 residues. In DNA form, the CDR3 reads TGTGCCAGCAGCCAGATAGCGGGAGGGTTGGGTGAGCAGTTCTTC. It is translated as CASSQIAGGLGEQFF.

V is TRBV10-1 and J is TRBJ1-2, with 9 bases lining up with TRBD1. The CDR3 contains 15 residues. Losses at the gene ends were 0 bases for V and 6 bases for J; bases not matched to a gene: 5. Germline V gene data show CDR1 as WNHNN and CDR2 as SYGVQD (reference sequence). CDR3 sequence: CASSESRDREDGYTF. Written as DNA, the CDR3 is TGCGCCAGCAGTGAGTCACGGGACAGGGAAGATGGCTACACCTTC.

This clonotype was observed many times. The J gene is TRBJ2-3, the V gene TRBV7-2; TRBD1 agrees at 8 bases. Germline-derived CDR1 and CDR2 are SGHTA and FQGNSA. The CDR3 is 15 residues long. V lost 5 bases and J lost 1; bases outside the gene matches: 5. The CDR3 sequence is CASSVDRGRTDTQYF. CDR3 bases: TGTGCCAGCAGCGTCGACAGGGGCCGCACAGATACGCAGTATTTT.

On this clonotype itself: The junction differs from germline at one of its ends, possibly a read error. This chain connects TRBV6-5 to TRBJ2-7; TRBD1 aligns across 8 bases. The germline CDR1 and CDR2 sequences are MNHEY and SVGAGI. The length of the CDR3 is 9 residues. CDR3 DNA sequence: TGTGCCAGTGGGGACAGGATGACTTTC. Its translation: CASGDRMTF.

This clonotype was observed many times. This chain uses TRBV6-2 or TRBV6-3 with TRBJ1-6, with no clear D. Deletions cut 5 bases from V and 8 bases from J, with 4 bases between. This CDR3 is built from 11 residues. In germline, CDR1 is MNHEY, CDR2 SVGEGT. The CDR3 is CASSDDSPLHF. CDR3 DNA: TGTGCCAGCAGTGACGATTCACCCCTCCACTTT.

Of note for this clonotype: This CDR3 fails to terminate in the conserved phenylalanine or tryptophan, so it likely reflects a read error. No DNA is shown, since the ends of the CDR3 on it are uncertain; the CDR3 is the one TCRdb lists. The chain carries TRBV10-3 and TRBJ2-7. Germline CDR1 reads ENHRY; CDR2 reads SYGVKD. The CDR3 is 8 residues long, ends included. The CDR3 region is CAISESGR.

This clonotype was found many times. The chain recombines TRBV20-1 with TRBJ1-1; a weak D match, TRBD1 (6 bases). In germline, CDR1 is DFQATT, CDR2 SNEGSKA (reference sequence). The CDR3 has 14 amino acids. V was shortened by 0 bases and J by 1 base, with 9 bases between the two germline ends. The CDR3 reads CSARDRGRNTEAFF. CDR3 coding DNA: TGCAGTGCTAGAGACAGGGGCCGGAACACTGAAGCTTTCTTT.

V gene TRBV2 combines with J gene TRBJ2-5; D not resolved. Germline V CDR1 and CDR2: SNHLY, FYNNEI. Trimming cost V 0 bases and J 1 base, with 6 bases left between them. This CDR3 is built from 14 residues. The CDR3 spells CASSEAPGQETQYF. The DNA for the CDR3 is TGTGCCAGCAGTGAAGCCCCAGGCCAAGAGACCCAGTACTTC.

This chain uses TRBV5-1 with TRBJ1-1; maybe TRBD1 (5 bases). The CDR3 sequence is 13 residues long. Per germline, CDR1 SGHRS and CDR2 YFSETQ. Trimming cost V 1 base and J 6 bases, with 10 bases left between them. The CDR3 sequence: CASSLRWGAEAFF. DNA of the CDR3: TGCGCCAGCAGCTTGAGATGGGGGGCTGAAGCTTTCTTT.

With respect to this clonotype: The junction does not match germline at one end; this may be a read error. This chain uses TRBV7-3 with TRBJ2-2; 7 bases map to TRBD2. CDR1 and CDR2 from the germline V gene are SGHTA and FQGTGA. The CDR3 is 18 residues long. The CDR3 is CASSLRPGGAPNTGELSW. DNA for the CDR3: TGTGCCAGCAGCTTAAGACCGGGGGGAGCCCCGAACACCGGGGAGCTGTCTTGG.

The chain joins TRBV5-1 to TRBJ2-3, with 8 bases matching TRBD2. Germline trimming cut 0 bases from V and 5 bases from J; bases unmatched to any gene: 8. The CDR3 spans 16 residues. Germline values: CDR1 SGHRS, CDR2 YFSETQ. The CDR3 region is CASSLGLGRGRDTQYF. CDR3 nucleotide sequence: TGCGCCAGCAGCTTGGGGCTCGGGAGGGGACGAGATACGCAGTATTTT.